This T cell receptor beta chain was captured by sequencing in a study of CD8 T cells in ankylosing spondylitis. Comments on this clonotype: The antigen is unknown.

TCRdb ran MiXCR on the 5' RACE reads and lists one entry per CDR3 protein. The table has 35,000 to 50,000 distinct CDR3 sequences, approximately 3.6% seen once. Points from the study as a whole: Enrichment of disease-linked clones was reportedly significant in matched ankylosing spondylitis synovial fluid.

This CDR3 comprises 14 residues. V shed 4 bases and J 0 bases; nucleotides not matched to a gene: 4. Germline CDR1 is SGDLS and CDR2 is YYNGEE. The specimen sequenced was blood, either unsorted or a sorted T cell fraction (not recorded which). This clonotype originated in a female donor with ankylosing spondylitis or in good health (not recorded which). J is TRBJ2-7 and V is TRBV9; TRBD1 matches 7 bases. The CDR3 DNA follows: TGTGCCAGCAGCCCCCGACAGGGCTCCTACGAGCAGTACTTC. Protein sequence: CASSPRQGSYEQYF.